This T cell receptor (beta chain) was observed in a study of blood T cell repertoires in COVID-19. Repertoires were generated with immunoSEQ multiplex PCR, while TCRdb's copy carries only in-frame clones and drops some. The table includes 250,000 to 300,000 clones, more than 70% detected once. There are 14 residues in the CDR3. The germline CDR1 and CDR2 sequences are SGHDT and YYEEEE. Trimming took off 3 bases at V and 2 bases at J, with 12 bases between the two ends. Sequencing was done on a sample of peripheral blood. The origin of this receptor is a woman between 18 and 29 years old with acute or convalescent COVID-19. The J gene is TRBJ2-7, the V gene TRBV5-6; possibly TRBD2 for D (5 bases). The CDR3 here is CASSYEGFPYEQYF. Here the CDR3 DNA reads TGTGCCAGCAGCTACGAGGGATTCCCCTACGAGCAGTACTTC.